Each of the 14 T cell receptor beta chains below was sequenced from the same sample in a study of T-cell reconstitution after alpha-beta-depleted transplantation in children. A library of TCRbeta sequences, prepared with unique molecular identifiers, was generated. TCRdb reanalysed the PCR reads using MiXCR and keeps one entry per CDR3 protein. The table records roughly 28,000 distinct CDR3 sequences, around 17% of them present only once. The sample here was PBMCs, mostly from graft donor cells, taken 60 days after TCRalphabeta/CD19-depleted stem cell transplant. The source of these receptors is a male patient between 2 and 15 years old who had a stem cell transplant for acute lymphoblastic leukemia, so the T cells may come from the graft donor.

This chain links TRBV4-2 with TRBJ2-4; D might be TRBD1 (5 bases). Looked up from germline, CDR1 is LGHNA and CDR2 is YNFKEQ. The CDR3 consists of 15 residues. Trimming removed 0 bases at V and 7 bases at J, with 13 bases between. In DNA, the CDR3 is TGTGCCAGCAGCCAAGATTACCCCTGGGGCAACATTCAGTACTTC. Its translation is CASSQDYPWGNIQYF.

This clonotype came up a few times. The chain couples TRBV11-2 to TRBJ2-5, with 12 bases fitting TRBD2. V lost 1 base, J lost 2 bases, and 8 bases stayed unmatched. This CDR3 has 18 residues. Germline assignment: CDR1 SGHAT and CDR2 FQNNGV. The CDR3 loop reads CASSLGRLAGAPQETQYF. The DNA for the CDR3 is TGTGCCAGCAGCTTAGGAAGACTAGCGGGGGCCCCTCAAGAGACCCAGTACTTC.

In its sample, this clonotype was seen many times. The chain couples TRBV20-1 to TRBJ1-6; the match to TRBD1 covers 7 bases. With 0 bases clipped from V and 0 bases from J, the junction kept 5 bases outside the gene matches. Germline V CDR1 and CDR2: DFQATT, SNEGSKA (reference sequence). The CDR3 sequence is 17 residues long. The CDR3 DNA follows: TGCAGTGCTAGAGATCTAACAGGGGCCTCCTATAATTCACCCCTCCACTTT. It specifies CSARDLTGASYNSPLHF.

The genes are TRBV12-3 or TRBV12-4 and TRBJ2-5; TRBD1 matches 8 bases. J was trimmed by 1 base and V by 6 bases; bases with no gene match: 10. The CDR3 loop spans 16 amino acids. DNA of the CDR3: TGTGCCAGCAGCACCCCCGACAGGGGCGGCCAAGAGACCCAGTACTTC. It translates to CASSTPDRGGQETQYF.

V and J are TRBV20-1 and TRBJ2-7; D is perhaps TRBD1 (6 bases). Germline lookup yields CDR1 DFQATT and CDR2 SNEGSKA (reference sequence). Trimming took 6 bases from V and 2 from J, leaving 20 bases between them. The CDR3 spans 15 residues. The chain's CDR3 is CSATGQGPTPYEQYF. The CDR3 nucleotides are TGCAGTGCAACCGGGCAGGGGCCGACACCCTACGAGCAGTACTTC.

The chain joins TRBV2 to TRBJ2-5; D gene unclear. Deletions cut 3 bases from V and 2 bases from J, with 10 bases between. CDR1 SNHLY and CDR2 FYNNEI come from the germline V gene. The CDR3 loop spans 14 amino acids. The CDR3 spells CASSDWARQETQYF. The CDR3 DNA sequence: TGTGCCAGCAGTGATTGGGCTCGGCAAGAGACCCAGTACTTC.

This clonotype was detected many times. This rearrangement joins TRBV27 to TRBJ2-3; a weak D match, TRBD2 (6 bases). Germline CDR1 reads MNHEY; CDR2 reads SMNVEV (reference sequence). The CDR3 sequence is 15 residues long. V was trimmed by 5 bases and J by 4 bases, leaving 16 bases between them. DNA for the CDR3: TGTGCCAGCAGTGGGGACTCGACTGGCGCAGATACGCAGTATTTT. Encoded protein: CASSGDSTGADTQYF.

This chain uses TRBV5-1 with TRBJ1-6; 9 bases agree with TRBD1. The CDR3 is 15 residues long. Germline values: CDR1 SGHRS, CDR2 YFSETQ. J lost 10 bases, V lost 6 bases, and 11 bases had no gene match. CDR3 DNA sequence: TGCGCCAGCACCGTGACCGGGACAGGGAACTCACCCCTCCACTTT. Protein product: CASTVTGTGNSPLHF. Full variable domain (rest looked up from reference TRBV5-1 and TRBJ1-6): KAGVTQTPRYLIKTRGQQVTLSCSPISGHRSVSWYQQTPGQGLQFLFEYFSETQRNKGNFPGRFSGRQFSNSRSEMNVSTLELGDSALYLCASTVTGTGNSPLHFGNGTRLTVT.

This clonotype was recorded at least ten times. The chain has TRBV11-2 and TRBJ2-1; D not resolved. Per the germline V gene, CDR1 is SGHAT and CDR2 is FQNNGV. The CDR3 is 13 amino acids. V lost 1 base to trimming and J lost 6 bases, with 7 bases between them. CDR3 coding DNA: TGTGCCAGCAGCTTAGTGTCTGGCAATGAGCAGTTCTTC. It translates to CASSLVSGNEQFF.

The chain employs TRBV5-1 and TRBJ1-4; no clear D. Between the trimmed V and J ends, which lost 0 bases and 8 bases, there was a span of 8 bases. Germline CDR1 and CDR2: SGHRS and YFSETQ. This CDR3 is built from 13 residues. DNA for the CDR3: TGCGCCAGCAGCTTGGACGCTCAGGAAAAACTGTTTTTT. The encoded protein is CASSLDAQEKLFF.

This clonotype showed up many times. Written as DNA, the CDR3 is TGTGCCAGCGGGGGACAGCTGATGAACACTGAAGCTTTCTTT. Translating it yields CASGGQLMNTEAFF. The chain carries TRBV28 and TRBJ1-1; 7 bases match TRBD1. V trimming: 8 bases; J trimming: 0 bases; junction bases outside the gene matches: 6. Germline lookup yields CDR1 MDHEN and CDR2 SYDVKM. The CDR3 totals 14 residues.

This clonotype has only a few counts. The V call is TRBV20-1, the J call TRBJ2-5, with a tentative D call TRBD2 (5 bases). The CDR3 runs to 12 residues. The germline V gene encodes CDR1 DFQATT and CDR2 SNEGSKA (reference sequence). V was pared by 6 bases and J by 4 bases, with 12 bases between. The CDR3 bases are TGCAGTGCCAGCGGAGGTGGAGAGACCCAGTACTTC. Translating it yields CSASGGGETQYF.

This clonotype was seen only a few times. The chain employs TRBV5-1 and TRBJ2-7; D possibly corresponds to TRBD1 (5 bases). The CDR3 spans 14 residues. Per germline, CDR1 SGHRS and CDR2 YFSETQ. Trimming took off 0 bases at V and 1 base at J, with 8 bases between the two ends. The CDR3 sequence: CASSLDHRSYEQYF. In DNA, the CDR3 is TGCGCCAGCAGCTTGGATCACAGGTCCTACGAGCAGTACTTC.

This clonotype was detected ten times or more. V gene TRBV5-1 combines with J gene TRBJ1-1, with D maybe TRBD1 (5 bases). CDR3 size: 14 residues. Trimming took 2 bases from V and 1 from J, leaving 9 bases between them. The V gene's germline CDR1 is SGHRS and CDR2 YFSETQ. The CDR3 loop is CASSFAGRNTEAFF. The CDR3 coding sequence is TGCGCCAGCAGCTTCGCAGGGCGGAACACTGAAGCTTTCTTT.